The clone carrying this T cell receptor (beta chain) was counted a few times. Its specificity is not known. The data are from a study of neurological immune-mediated disorders. Study conclusions and caveats: Levels of TCR clonal expansion peaked in HTLV-1-associated myelopathy and reached their lowest in multiple sclerosis, under those of healthy controls.

This sample's time point: longitudinal time-point 2. Germline V CDR1 and CDR2: MNHEY, SMNVEV (reference sequence). V was pared by 5 bases and J by 0 bases, with 11 bases between. The CDR3 consists of 14 residues. The authors made cDNA by 5'RACE with 10-nucleotide random UMIs. MiXCR was run by TCRdb on the 5' RACE reads, yielding one entry per CDR3 protein. The repertoire has approximately 89,000 distinct CDR3 sequences, less than 15% of them found once; the top ten carry just under 5%. This TCR was recovered from a female donor with HTLV-1-associated myelopathy (HAM/TSP). The chain recombines TRBV27 with TRBJ2-7; TRBD2 is a possible D gene (6 bases). Sequencing was performed on PBMCs. CDR3: CASSREVSSYEQYF. The DNA for the CDR3 is TGTGCCAGCAGTAGGGAGGTGAGCTCCTACGAGCAGTACTTC.